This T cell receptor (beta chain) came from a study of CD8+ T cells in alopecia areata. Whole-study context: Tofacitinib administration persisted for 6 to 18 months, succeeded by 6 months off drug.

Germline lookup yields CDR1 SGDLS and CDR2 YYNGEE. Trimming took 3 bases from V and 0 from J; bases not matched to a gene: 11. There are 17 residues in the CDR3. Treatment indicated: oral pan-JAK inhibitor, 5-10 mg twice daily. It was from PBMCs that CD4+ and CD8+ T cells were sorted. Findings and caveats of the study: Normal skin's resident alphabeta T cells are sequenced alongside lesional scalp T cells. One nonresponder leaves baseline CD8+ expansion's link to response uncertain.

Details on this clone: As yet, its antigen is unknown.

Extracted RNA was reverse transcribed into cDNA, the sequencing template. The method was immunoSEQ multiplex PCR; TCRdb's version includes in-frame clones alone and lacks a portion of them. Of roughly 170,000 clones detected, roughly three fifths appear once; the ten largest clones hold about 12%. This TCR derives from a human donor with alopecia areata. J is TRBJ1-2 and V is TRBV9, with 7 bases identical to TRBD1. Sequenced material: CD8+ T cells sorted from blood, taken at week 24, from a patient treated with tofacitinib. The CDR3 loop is CASSAHRDSVTNYGYTF. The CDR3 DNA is TGTGCCAGCAGCGCCCACCGGGACAGCGTGACTAACTATGGCTACACCTTC.